Listed below are T cell receptor beta chains from one sample, sequenced in a study of blood T cells in healthy people across ages. Via MiXCR, TCRdb re-called the 5' RACE reads, giving one row per CDR3 protein. Of 600,000 to 1,000,000 distinct CDR3 sequences in the sample, 25% were seen once. These data also featured in a second study, about T cells of mothers and their children.

Sequences were obtained from blood. These receptor sequences come from a boy aged 5-17 years in good health. The CDR3 runs from the conserved cysteine through the conserved F or W. A D gene is named only where the DNA matches it firmly. Not all rows give a size; the values are once, few, many and, for expanded clones, a class.

D,size,J,V,DNA,CDR3
TRBD1,few,TRBJ2-7,TRBV28,TGTGCCAGCAGACCGAGGACAGGCCGGCTAAGGTACGAGCAGTACTTC,CASRPRTGRLRYEQYF
-,-,TRBJ2-1,TRBV12-3/TRBV12-4,TGTGCCAGCAGTTTACGGCCTCAGGAGCAGTTCTTC,CASSLRPQEQFF
-,-,TRBJ1-2,TRBV6-5,TGTGCCAGCAGCAGCCATTCGGACTATGGCTACACCTTC,CASSSHSDYGYTF
-,few,TRBJ2-4,TRBV29-1,TGCAGCGTTATTACCAAAAACATTCAGTACTTC,CSVITKNIQYF
-,few,TRBJ1-4,TRBV6-1,TGTGCCAGCAGTGAAGTCCGAGAAAAACTGTTTTTT,CASSEVREKLFF
-,-,TRBJ2-7,TRBV4-3,TGCGCCAGCAGCCAAGACTACAAGGGGGACTACGAGCAGTACTTC,CASSQDYKGDYEQYF
-,few,TRBJ2-7,TRBV7-2,TGTGCCAGCAGCCCACGTGGAGGGGAATTTAACGAGCAGTACTTC,CASSPRGGEFNEQYF
-,-,TRBJ2-5,TRBV4-2,TGTGCCAGCAGCCAAGAAATCCGCGAGACCCAGTACTTC,CASSQEIRETQYF
-,-,TRBJ1-5,TRBV10-3,TGTGCCATCAGTGAGAGATTCGATCAGCCCCAGCATTTT,CAISERFDQPQHF
-,-,TRBJ2-5,TRBV20-1,TGCAGCCCCGGCAGGGGAAGTCAAGAGACCCAGTACTTC,CSPGRGSQETQYF